This T cell receptor beta chain was profiled in a study of blood T cell repertoires in COVID-19. Study-wide context: Whether acute or convalescent, the COVID-19 samples came from the United States, Italy and Spain.

Patients from Seattle were sampled longitudinally, starting during active infection. Sequenced by immunoSEQ multiplex PCR; TCRdb stores in-frame clones only, minus some. The sample lists tens of thousands of clones, roughly 80% occurring once. The CDR3 has 12 residues. This receptor was identified in a man between 50 and 59 years old with COVID-19, enrolled during active disease. This chain joins TRBV21-1 and TRBJ1-1; the listed D gene, TRBD1, was not tested against the DNA. TRBV21-1 has pseudogene status. Sequencing was carried out using peripheral blood. CDR3 protein: CASSRRQLEAFF. DNA of the CDR3: TGTGCCAGCTCAAGAAGACAGCTTGAAGCTTTCTTT.